The clone carrying this TCR beta chain was observed many times. Its antigen is as yet unknown. A lack of ophthalmopathy progression within 18 months defined stable Graves' hyperthyroidism. Diagnoses rested on clinical symptoms, serum thyroxine and TRAb, thyroid ultrasound and orbital computed tomography. This CDR3 has 19 residues. The J segment lost 1 base and the V segment lost 3 bases, leaving 16 bases of the junction unmatched. CDR1 is MDHEN and CDR2 is SYDVKM in the germline V gene. These data originate in a study of T cells in Graves' hyperthyroidism and ophthalmopathy. Study results and caveats: With a median lead of approximately 6 months before onset, the model predicted ophthalmopathy.

The source material, RNA transcripts, was used to amplify TCR beta CDR3 regions. A first-round RT-PCR of the TCR CDR3 used the HTBI primer set. Each CDR3 protein is one row after TCRdb ran MiXCR on the multiplex PCR reads. The repertoire has about 350,000 distinct CDR3 sequences, approximately 15% of them found once; the top ten carry roughly 24%. The sequence was collected from a woman in her thirties with Graves' hyperthyroidism. The rearrangement joins TRBV28 to TRBJ2-7; 9 bases are shared with TRBD1. Input material: blood. In nucleotides, the CDR3 is TGTGCCAGCAGTTTCTCACGGGGGACAGGGAGGCGCGGATCCTACGAGCAGTACTTC. Protein: CASSFSRGTGRRGSYEQYF.